Listed below are T cell receptor beta chains from one sample, sequenced in a study of blood T cell repertoires in COVID-19. TCRdb's table, derived via immunoSEQ multiplex PCR, lists solely in-frame clones and lacks some. Counted here are hundreds of thousands of clones, approximately 84% occurring once; the ten biggest clones make up almost 3%. Specimen: PBMCs or T cells enriched from blood (not recorded which). The receptor set was obtained from a woman aged 25 to 39 who had recovered from COVID-19. CDR3s include the opening cysteine and the closing phenylalanine or tryptophan. Fields, in order: J gene, V gene, D gene, clone size, CDR3 protein, CDR3 DNA. The D gene is left open where the match is weak. Not every row has a clone size; where given, it reads once, few, many or a size class.

j_call: TRBJ2-3; v_call: TRBV7-3; d_call: .; clone_size: .; cdr3_aa: CASTPHPGNTQYF; cdr3_nt: TGTGCCAGCACCCCCCACCCGGGGAATACGCAGTATTTT
j_call: TRBJ2-1; v_call: TRBV19; d_call: .; clone_size: .; cdr3_aa: CASSTLPGLNEQFF; cdr3_nt: TGTGCCAGTAGTACCCTCCCAGGGCTCAATGAGCAGTTCTTC
j_call: TRBJ1-6; v_call: TRBV27; d_call: TRBD1; clone_size: .; cdr3_aa: CASSPQGGGSPLHF; cdr3_nt: TGTGCCAGCAGTCCTCAGGGGGGAGGTTCACCCCTCCACTTT
j_call: TRBJ2-5; v_call: TRBV7-6; d_call: .; clone_size: once; cdr3_aa: CASSYSNLQETQYF; cdr3_nt: TGTGCCAGCAGCTATTCTAACCTCCAAGAGACCCAGTACTTC
j_call: TRBJ1-5; v_call: TRBV19; d_call: TRBD1; clone_size: .; cdr3_aa: CASTPGTGGYVGNQPQHF; cdr3_nt: TGTGCCAGTACTCCTGGGACAGGGGGATATGTCGGCAATCAGCCCCAGCATTTT
j_call: TRBJ1-4; v_call: TRBV4-1; d_call: .; clone_size: .; cdr3_aa: CASSQVWLKNEKLFF; cdr3_nt: TGCGCCAGCAGCCAAGTTTGGCTGAAAAATGAAAAACTGTTTTTT
j_call: TRBJ2-1; v_call: TRBV7-6; d_call: TRBD2; clone_size: .; cdr3_aa: CASSPSGGAHNEQFF; cdr3_nt: TGTGCCAGCAGCCCTAGCGGGGGGGCCCACAATGAGCAGTTCTTC
j_call: TRBJ1-5; v_call: TRBV3-1/TRBV3-2; d_call: .; clone_size: .; cdr3_aa: CASSSQGYSNQPQHF; cdr3_nt: TGTGCCAGCAGCTCGCAGGGGTATTCCAATCAGCCCCAGCATTTT
j_call: TRBJ2-7; v_call: TRBV11-2; d_call: .; clone_size: .; cdr3_aa: CASSLHTFSSYEQYF; cdr3_nt: TGTGCCAGCAGCTTGCATACCTTTAGCTCCTACGAGCAGTACTTC
j_call: TRBJ1-6; v_call: TRBV30; d_call: .; clone_size: .; cdr3_aa: CACPTGYSYNSPLHF; cdr3_nt: TGTGCCTGCCCGACGGGATACTCCTATAATTCACCCCTCCACTTT
j_call: TRBJ2-7; v_call: TRBV7-2; d_call: TRBD2; clone_size: .; cdr3_aa: CASRKPGTSANEQYF; cdr3_nt: TGTGCCAGCAGGAAGCCAGGGACTAGCGCGAACGAGCAGTACTTC
j_call: TRBJ2-7; v_call: TRBV29-1; d_call: TRBD2; clone_size: .; cdr3_aa: CSAAGGGSSYEQYF; cdr3_nt: TGCAGCGCCGCCGGGGGGGGGAGCTCCTACGAGCAGTACTTC
j_call: TRBJ2-3; v_call: TRBV2; d_call: .; clone_size: few; cdr3_aa: CASSEGMERRYTDTQYF; cdr3_nt: TGTGCCAGCAGTGAGGGTATGGAGCGGAGGTACACAGATACGCAGTATTTT
j_call: TRBJ1-3; v_call: TRBV11-2; d_call: .; clone_size: .; cdr3_aa: CASSFSGATSGNTIYF; cdr3_nt: TGTGCCAGCAGCTTTTCAGGGGCGACTTCTGGAAACACCATATATTTT
j_call: TRBJ1-1; v_call: TRBV5-6; d_call: TRBD1; clone_size: .; cdr3_aa: CASSLGGDSREAFF; cdr3_nt: TGTGCCAGCAGCTTGGGAGGGGACAGCCGGGAAGCTTTCTTT
j_call: TRBJ1-1; v_call: TRBV7-3; d_call: .; clone_size: .; cdr3_aa: CASSDPGGSSAEAFF; cdr3_nt: TGTGCCAGCAGCGACCCGGGGGGGTCTTCGGCTGAAGCTTTCTTT
j_call: TRBJ2-3; v_call: TRBV5-4; d_call: .; clone_size: .; cdr3_aa: CASSALGQGPTDTQYF; cdr3_nt: TGTGCCAGCAGCGCCCTCGGGCAGGGTCCGACAGATACGCAGTATTTT
j_call: TRBJ2-3; v_call: TRBV14; d_call: TRBD2; clone_size: once; cdr3_aa: CASSQTRLAGVRTDTQYF; cdr3_nt: TGTGCCAGCAGCCAAACGCGACTAGCGGGAGTGAGAACAGATACGCAGTATTTT
j_call: TRBJ2-1; v_call: TRBV7-8; d_call: TRBD2; clone_size: .; cdr3_aa: CASSSLAGGLRNEQFF; cdr3_nt: TGTGCCAGCAGCTCGCTAGCGGGGGGCCTTAGGAATGAGCAGTTCTTC
j_call: TRBJ2-3; v_call: TRBV23-1; d_call: TRBD1; clone_size: .; cdr3_aa: CASSQSVRFGLAGQASDTQYF; cdr3_nt: TGCGCCAGCAGTCAATCGGTTCGGTTTGGTCTTGCGGGACAGGCGTCAGATACGCAGTATTTT
j_call: TRBJ2-5; v_call: TRBV15; d_call: TRBD1; clone_size: .; cdr3_aa: CATERQGYRETQYF; cdr3_nt: TGTGCCACGGAACGACAGGGGTATAGGGAGACCCAGTACTTC
j_call: TRBJ2-3; v_call: TRBV3-1/TRBV3-2; d_call: TRBD2; clone_size: .; cdr3_aa: CASSPTSGNTDTQYF; cdr3_nt: TGTGCCAGCAGCCCGACTAGCGGAAACACAGATACGCAGTATTTT
j_call: TRBJ1-2; v_call: TRBV27; d_call: TRBD1; clone_size: .; cdr3_aa: CASSSGQGVFGYTF; cdr3_nt: TGTGCCAGCAGTTCGGGACAGGGGGTATTTGGCTACACCTTC
j_call: TRBJ1-2; v_call: TRBV5-4; d_call: .; clone_size: .; cdr3_aa: CASTKGGEGWYGYTF; cdr3_nt: TGTGCCAGCACCAAGGGAGGTGAGGGATGGTATGGCTACACCTTC
j_call: TRBJ2-3; v_call: TRBV4-2; d_call: .; clone_size: .; cdr3_aa: CASSQVEGSGTDTQYF; cdr3_nt: TGTGCCAGCAGCCAAGTAGAGGGATCGGGAACAGATACGCAGTATTTT
j_call: TRBJ2-4; v_call: TRBV28; d_call: TRBD2; clone_size: .; cdr3_aa: CATHTGLAESIAKNIQYF; cdr3_nt: TGTGCCACGCATACGGGACTAGCGGAAAGCATAGCCAAAAACATTCAGTACTTC
j_call: TRBJ2-3; v_call: TRBV5-4; d_call: .; clone_size: .; cdr3_aa: CASSLEVGTQYF; cdr3_nt: TGTGCCAGCAGCTTGGAGGTGGGCACGCAGTATTTT
j_call: TRBJ1-2; v_call: TRBV19; d_call: .; clone_size: .; cdr3_aa: CASSMESSNYGYTF; cdr3_nt: TGTGCCAGTAGTATGGAGTCCTCTAACTATGGCTACACCTTC
j_call: TRBJ1-1; v_call: TRBV30; d_call: .; clone_size: .; cdr3_aa: CKGGWGTEAFF; cdr3_nt: TGCAAGGGAGGATGGGGCACTGAAGCTTTCTTT
j_call: TRBJ1-5; v_call: TRBV7-8; d_call: .; clone_size: .; cdr3_aa: CASSLSHRGGNQPQHF; cdr3_nt: TGTGCCAGCAGCTTATCCCATCGGGGAGGCAATCAGCCCCAGCATTTT
j_call: TRBJ1-3; v_call: TRBV18; d_call: .; clone_size: .; cdr3_aa: CASSFSQEKGNTIYF; cdr3_nt: TGTGCCAGCTCATTTTCGCAGGAAAAAGGAAACACCATATATTTT
j_call: TRBJ2-5; v_call: TRBV10-1; d_call: TRBD2; clone_size: .; cdr3_aa: CASSEASGGAQETQYF; cdr3_nt: TGCGCCAGCAGTGAGGCTAGCGGGGGGGCACAAGAGACCCAGTACTTC
j_call: TRBJ2-5; v_call: TRBV3-1/TRBV3-2; d_call: TRBD2; clone_size: .; cdr3_aa: CASSRYGTSGEETQYF; cdr3_nt: TGTGCCAGCAGCCGATACGGGACTAGCGGGGAAGAGACCCAGTACTTC
j_call: TRBJ1-6; v_call: TRBV12-3/TRBV12-4; d_call: .; clone_size: few; cdr3_aa: CASSPGGSPLHF; cdr3_nt: TGTGCCAGCAGTCCCGGGGGGTCACCCCTCCACTTT
j_call: TRBJ1-1; v_call: TRBV4-1; d_call: .; clone_size: .; cdr3_aa: CASSLLGGRRTEAFF; cdr3_nt: TGCGCCAGCAGCCTTCTGGGGGGGCGAAGGACTGAAGCTTTCTTT
j_call: TRBJ1-6; v_call: TRBV11-3; d_call: TRBD1; clone_size: .; cdr3_aa: CASTDRGVDSPLHF; cdr3_nt: TGTGCCAGCACGGACAGGGGCGTGGACTCACCCCTCCACTTT
j_call: TRBJ2-7; v_call: TRBV11-2; d_call: TRBD1; clone_size: .; cdr3_aa: CASSWGQGENEQYF; cdr3_nt: TGTGCCAGCAGCTGGGGACAGGGTGAAAACGAGCAGTACTTC
j_call: TRBJ2-5; v_call: TRBV7-2; d_call: TRBD2; clone_size: .; cdr3_aa: CASSLGGSGMETQYF; cdr3_nt: TGTGCCAGCAGCCTCGGAGGTAGCGGGATGGAGACCCAGTACTTC
j_call: TRBJ2-7; v_call: TRBV7-9; d_call: TRBD2; clone_size: .; cdr3_aa: CASSLSSGIYEQYF; cdr3_nt: TGTGCCAGCAGCTTATCTAGCGGGATCTACGAGCAGTACTTC
j_call: TRBJ2-1; v_call: TRBV7-2; d_call: .; clone_size: .; cdr3_aa: CASSSNQIAQQFF; cdr3_nt: TGTGCCAGCAGCTCCAATCAGATAGCGCAACAGTTCTTC
j_call: TRBJ1-2; v_call: TRBV29-1; d_call: .; clone_size: .; cdr3_aa: CSVHRDTSYGYTF; cdr3_nt: TGCAGCGTCCACAGGGATACCTCCTATGGCTACACCTTC
j_call: TRBJ1-5; v_call: TRBV10-3; d_call: .; clone_size: .; cdr3_aa: CAIGPSNQPQHF; cdr3_nt: TGTGCCATCGGGCCGAGTAATCAGCCCCAGCATTTT
j_call: TRBJ2-7; v_call: TRBV28; d_call: .; clone_size: .; cdr3_aa: CASSLQGGRYEQYF; cdr3_nt: TGTGCCAGCAGTTTGCAGGGGGGTAGGTACGAGCAGTACTTC
j_call: TRBJ2-7; v_call: TRBV28; d_call: .; clone_size: .; cdr3_aa: CASSFGSGYEQYF; cdr3_nt: .
j_call: TRBJ1-5; v_call: TRBV10-3; d_call: .; clone_size: .; cdr3_aa: CAIARDMDGNQPQHF; cdr3_nt: TGTGCCATCGCCCGGGACATGGACGGAAATCAGCCCCAGCATTTT
j_call: TRBJ2-1; v_call: TRBV27; d_call: .; clone_size: .; cdr3_aa: CASSPGNEQFF; cdr3_nt: TGTGCCAGCAGCCCGGGCAATGAGCAGTTCTTC
j_call: TRBJ2-3; v_call: TRBV3-1/TRBV3-2; d_call: .; clone_size: once; cdr3_aa: CASSQVSASESTDTQYF; cdr3_nt: TGTGCCAGCAGCCAAGTGTCGGCTAGCGAGAGCACAGATACGCAGTATTTT
j_call: TRBJ2-7; v_call: TRBV7-9; d_call: TRBD2; clone_size: few; cdr3_aa: CASSSSEGQRDIYEQYF; cdr3_nt: TGTGCCAGCAGCTCCTCGGAGGGCCAGCGGGATATCTACGAGCAGTACTTC
j_call: TRBJ1-2; v_call: TRBV28; d_call: TRBD1; clone_size: .; cdr3_aa: CASSIQWDREENGYTF; cdr3_nt: TGTGCCAGCAGTATCCAGTGGGACAGGGAAGAGAATGGCTACACCTTC
j_call: TRBJ1-2; v_call: TRBV25-1; d_call: .; clone_size: .; cdr3_aa: CASSGGLEWWGYTF; cdr3_nt: TGTGCCAGCAGTGGAGGGTTGGAGTGGTGGGGCTACACCTTC
j_call: TRBJ1-4; v_call: TRBV5-1; d_call: .; clone_size: .; cdr3_aa: CASRQGRVDRLEKLFF; cdr3_nt: TGCGCCAGCAGGCAGGGGAGGGTCGACCGTTTGGAAAAACTGTTTTTT
j_call: TRBJ2-3; v_call: TRBV6-1; d_call: .; clone_size: .; cdr3_aa: CASSENLATGTDTQYF; cdr3_nt: TGTGCCAGCAGTGAAAACCTAGCAACAGGGACAGATACGCAGTATTTT
j_call: TRBJ1-4; v_call: TRBV7-9; d_call: TRBD1; clone_size: .; cdr3_aa: CASSKDRHNEKLFF; cdr3_nt: TGTGCCAGCAGCAAGGACAGGCATAATGAAAAACTGTTTTTT
j_call: TRBJ2-1; v_call: TRBV19; d_call: .; clone_size: .; cdr3_aa: CASSRNQGNAEQFF; cdr3_nt: TGTGCCAGTAGTAGGAATCAGGGGAATGCGGAGCAGTTCTTC
j_call: TRBJ1-1; v_call: TRBV6-5; d_call: TRBD1; clone_size: .; cdr3_aa: CASSYNRGTEAFF; cdr3_nt: TGTGCCAGCAGTTACAACAGGGGGACTGAAGCTTTCTTT
j_call: TRBJ1-1; v_call: TRBV9; d_call: TRBD1; clone_size: .; cdr3_aa: CASSAPDRATEAFF; cdr3_nt: TGTGCCAGCAGCGCCCCGGACAGGGCCACTGAAGCTTTCTTT
j_call: TRBJ2-4; v_call: TRBV18; d_call: .; clone_size: .; cdr3_aa: CASSRQGESLAKNIQYF; cdr3_nt: TGTGCCAGCTCACGTCAGGGCGAATCTCTAGCCAAAAACATTCAGTACTTC
j_call: TRBJ1-6; v_call: TRBV11-2; d_call: TRBD1; clone_size: .; cdr3_aa: CASSLLGRTGVDSPLHF; cdr3_nt: TGTGCCAGCAGTCTTCTAGGCAGGACAGGGGTGGATTCACCCCTCCACTTT
j_call: TRBJ1-1; v_call: TRBV5-1; d_call: .; clone_size: .; cdr3_aa: CASTRDTLNTEAFF; cdr3_nt: TGCGCCAGCACAAGGGACACTCTGAACACTGAAGCTTTCTTT